This is a list of T cell receptor beta chains from one sample in a study of blood T cell repertoires in COVID-19. Measured with immunoSEQ multiplex PCR; TCRdb has only the in-frame clones, and not every one. This table holds over 150,000 clones, around nine tenths found once. Sequencing was done on a sample of peripheral blood. These receptors came from a man aged 45-60 years with acute or convalescent COVID-19. CDR3s include the opening cysteine and the closing phenylalanine or tryptophan. A D gene is named only where the DNA matches it firmly. Only part of the rows carry a size: once, few, many, or a class if the clone is expanded.

J,D,V,size,DNA,CDR3
TRBJ2-3,TRBD2,TRBV5-6,once,TGTGCCAGCAGCTTGGCCCAGCGGGACTACACAGATACGCAGTATTTT,CASSLAQRDYTDTQYF
TRBJ2-1,NA,TRBV2,NA,TGTGCCAGCAGTGAGAACAGGGTAGGAGGTCATGAGCAGTTCTTC,CASSENRVGGHEQFF
TRBJ2-3,NA,TRBV18,NA,TGTGCCAGCCTCCACGGGACTGAGGGTACAGATACGCAGTATTTT,CASLHGTEGTDTQYF
TRBJ2-1,TRBD2,TRBV7-9,few,TGTGCCAGCAGCTTTTTCGGGAGGGCCGACAGAAATGAGCAGTTCTTC,CASSFFGRADRNEQFF
TRBJ2-1,TRBD2,TRBV27,NA,TGTGCCAGCAGGGGCCCGGGGACTAGCGCCTACAATGAGCAGTTCTTC,CASRGPGTSAYNEQFF
TRBJ1-4,TRBD1,TRBV7-8,NA,TGTGCCAGCAGCTTAGGGACAGGGACTAATGAAAAACTGTTTTTT,CASSLGTGTNEKLFF
TRBJ2-5,NA,TRBV9,NA,TGTGCCAGCAGCGTAGACACTAGCAGGGAGACCCAGTACTTC,CASSVDTSRETQYF
TRBJ2-5,TRBD2,TRBV19,once,TGTGCCAGTAGTGCTACTAGCGGGAGGCTTCAAGAGACCCAGTACTTC,CASSATSGRLQETQYF
TRBJ2-3,TRBD2,TRBV5-1,few,TGCGCCAGCAGCATCGGGACTAGCGGTAACACAGATACGCAGTATTTT,CASSIGTSGNTDTQYF
TRBJ2-3,TRBD2,TRBV6-1,NA,TGTGCCAGCAGTGACCCCCGTAGCGGGAAACCCAACACAGATACGCAGTATTTT,CASSDPRSGKPNTDTQYF